The source of this TCR beta chain is a study of T cell repertoires in cytomegalovirus infection. Study details: Used in the study were CMV epitopes, some recently identified and HLA-C-restricted, others well-studied and HLA-B-restricted. Evidence of both CMV infection and a matching HLA type came from public TCR beta signatures.

Study outcomes and limitations: Identification of carriers of CMV plus the relevant HLA was achieved through cumulative public TCR beta family frequency. What dominated the ex vivo response were HLA-C-restricted CMV-specific TCR beta clonotypes.

MiXCR, applied by TCRdb to the reads, yields one record per CDR3 protein. The sample yields more than 55,000 distinct CDR3 sequences, more than 20% seen once. Worth noting for this clonotype: The target antigen is unknown.

The specimen comprised CD8+ T cells from cultured PBMCs, sampled from culture after CMV antigen stimulation. The receptor was isolated from a human donor in good health (CMV status not recorded). Some clones in this sample may be carry-over from other donors' samples.

CDR3 protein: CASSPGTANHYGYTF. The CDR3 DNA reads TGTGCCAGCAGCCCGGGGACAGCGAACCACTATGGCTACACCTTC. The chain employs TRBV5-8 and TRBJ1-2; TRBD1 aligns across 7 bases. The CDR3 has 15 residues. Germline CDR1 reads SGHTS; CDR2 reads YDEGEE. J was trimmed by 3 bases and V by 4 bases; bases with no gene match: 9.